One sample yielded the 30 T cell receptor beta chains listed below, sequenced in a study of T cell changes during pregnancy in multiple sclerosis. Repertoires were generated with immunoSEQ multiplex PCR, while TCRdb's copy carries only in-frame clones and drops some. The table records roughly 100,000 clones, roughly 93% of them present only once. The specimen was peripheral blood, collected after pregnancy. These TCRs come from a female donor with multiple sclerosis, enrolled in a pregnancy study.

This rearrangement joins TRBV7-2 to TRBJ2-1; D is undetermined. The CDR3 totals 13 residues. Germline V CDR1 and CDR2: SGHTA, FQGNSA. V gave up 5 bases and J gave up 4 bases, with 9 bases separating them. CDR3 sequence reads: CASSPNSYNEQFF. The CDR3 DNA follows: TGTGCCAGCAGCCCAAATAGTTACAATGAGCAGTTCTTC.

V and J are TRBV5-1 and TRBJ2-1, with TRBD2 identical over 10 bases. V lost 4 bases to trimming and J lost 7 bases; unmatched junction nucleotides: 20. Germline CDR1 and CDR2: SGHRS and YFSETQ. The CDR3 is made up of 19 amino acids. This CDR3 is CASSARGGVEREGRNEQFF. In nucleotides, the CDR3 is TGCGCCAGCAGCGCCAGGGGGGGCGTTGAGCGGGAGGGCCGGAATGAGCAGTTCTTC.

V is TRBV5-1 and J is TRBJ2-3; D not resolved. Germline V gene lookup returns CDR1 SGHRS and CDR2 YFSETQ. Trimming took off 1 base at V and 12 bases at J, with 12 bases between the two ends. This CDR3 spans 12 amino acids. The CDR3 region has the DNA TGCGCCAGCAGCTTGAAGTTCGACATCCAGTATTTT. Translation: CASSLKFDIQYF.

The chain uses TRBV2 and TRBJ2-3; possible D gene TRBD1, 6 bases. The CDR3 has 15 residues. In germline, CDR1 is SNHLY, CDR2 FYNNEI. Trimming stripped 4 bases from V and 6 bases from J, with 17 bases between. The CDR3 DNA is TGTGCCAGCAGTGGAGACAGGACGCCCACGGATACGCAGTATTTT. Protein sequence: CASSGDRTPTDTQYF.

This clone was counted a few times. This rearrangement joins TRBV7-9 to TRBJ2-1; D remains unclear. Germline V lookup: CDR1 SEHNR, CDR2 FQNEAQ (reference sequence). CDR3 length equals 17 residues. Trimming stripped 5 bases from V and 2 bases from J, with 19 bases between. The CDR3 loop reads CASSGTAETEPYNEQFF. CDR3 in DNA: TGTGCCAGCAGCGGTACCGCAGAAACAGAACCCTACAATGAGCAGTTCTTC.

The chain joins TRBV9 to TRBJ2-3, with 15 bases aligning to TRBD2. The CDR3 is 17 residues long. Germline CDR1 and CDR2: SGDLS and YYNGEE. V lost 0 bases and J lost 4; bases outside the gene matches: 3. The CDR3 DNA sequence: TGTGCCAGCAGCGTAGGGACTAGCGGGGGGGCATCAGATACGCAGTATTTT. It translates to CASSVGTSGGASDTQYF.

This clone came up once. The chain recombines TRBV13 with TRBJ1-2; D gene uncertain. CDR3 size: 14 residues. Trimming stripped 4 bases from V and 4 bases from J, with 13 bases between. CDR1 is PRHDT and CDR2 is FYEKMQ in the germline V gene (reference sequence). In DNA, the CDR3 is TGTGCCAGCAGCTCGGATTCCGGAGGCTATGGCTACACCTTC. Its protein product is CASSSDSGGYGYTF.

The CDR3 reads CASKRERRYEQYF. In DNA, the CDR3 is TGTGCCAGTAAGCGGGAGAGGAGATACGAGCAGTACTTC. The chain uses TRBV28 and TRBJ2-7; TRBD2 matches at 8 bases. Germline CDR1 reads MDHEN; CDR2 reads SYDVKM. The ends lost 9 bases at V and 4 bases at J; junction bases unmatched: 8. This CDR3 is built from 13 residues.

The chain combines TRBV7-9 with TRBJ1-2, with D possibly TRBD1 on 6 matching bases. CDR3 size: 16 residues. Germline CDR1 and CDR2: SEHNR and FQNEAQ (reference sequence). The V end was cut by 5 bases, the J end by 1 base, with 17 bases between. CDR3 sequence: CASSPRRTANNYGYTF. The CDR3 DNA reads as TGTGCCAGCAGCCCCCGACGGACAGCGAATAACTATGGCTACACCTTC.

The chain carries TRBV7-3 and TRBJ2-5, with TRBD2 as a possible D gene (7 bases). This CDR3 region has 15 residues. Trimming stripped 4 bases from V and 4 bases from J, with 16 bases between. The V gene's germline CDR1 is SGHTA and CDR2 FQGTGA. The CDR3 loop reads CASSYRGAGAETQYF. The CDR3, as DNA: TGTGCCAGCAGCTATCGAGGGGCGGGGGCAGAGACCCAGTACTTC. Variable domain in full (rest from reference TRBV7-3 and TRBJ2-5): GAGVSQTPSNKVTEKGKYVELRCDPISGHTALYWYRQSLGQGPEFLIYFQGTGAADDSGLPNDRFFAVRPEGSVSTLKIQRTERGDSAVYLCASSYRGAGAETQYFGPGTRLLVL.

CDR3 nucleotide sequence: TGTGCCAGTAGTCCCTCCGGGACAGGGATCCAAGAGACCCAGTACTTC. This translates into CASSPSGTGIQETQYF. This chain connects TRBV19 to TRBJ2-5; 9 bases align to TRBD1. The CDR3 length is 16 residues. Unmatched junction bases numbered 8, after V lost 5 bases and J lost 1 base. Germline loops: CDR1 LNHDA, CDR2 SQIVND (reference sequence).

The chain is built from TRBV7-9 and TRBJ1-2, with D hard to call. Trimming removed 7 bases at V and 0 bases at J, with 15 bases between. The CDR3 totals 15 residues. Germline CDR1 SEHNR, CDR2 FQNEAQ (reference sequence). The CDR3 spells CASIPTGTANYGYTF. CDR3 bases: TGTGCCAGCATCCCAACGGGAACTGCTAACTATGGCTACACCTTC.

The chain has TRBV2 and TRBJ2-4, with D uncertain. Germline V gene data show CDR1 as SNHLY and CDR2 as FYNNEI. The ends were cut back, 8 bases at V and 3 bases at J, with 14 bases in the middle. The CDR3 sequence is 14 residues long. CDR3 nucleotides: TGTGCCAGCGCTGATCAGGTCGGCAAAAACATTCAGTACTTC. This encodes CASADQVGKNIQYF.

V gene TRBV19 combines with J gene TRBJ1-1; D is possibly TRBD1 (6 bases). V lost 4 bases to trimming and J lost 4 bases, with 10 bases between them. Germline lookup yields CDR1 LNHDA and CDR2 SQIVND (reference sequence). The CDR3 has 13 residues. CDR3 DNA sequence: TGTGCCAGTAGTACTACCAGGGGCACTGAAGCTTTCTTT. This translates into CASSTTRGTEAFF.

This clone was seen just once. The chain joins TRBV5-1 to TRBJ2-2; D may be TRBD1 (6 bases). Germline V lookup: CDR1 SGHRS, CDR2 YFSETQ. CDR3 length equals 14 residues. The V end lost 0 bases, the J end lost 6 bases, and 9 bases lay between the germline ends. The CDR3: CASSLVQGPGELFF. In nucleotides, the CDR3 is TGCGCCAGCAGCTTGGTACAGGGACCCGGGGAGCTGTTTTTT.

The V and J genes are TRBV25-1 and TRBJ2-2; 7 nucleotides line up with TRBD2. Germline CDR1 MGHDK, CDR2 SYGVNS. J lost 3 bases, V lost 6 bases, and 4 bases had no gene match. The CDR3 is 14 residues long. In DNA form, the CDR3 reads TGTGCCAGCAGGACGGCGGGAGACACCGGGGAGCTGTTTTTT. Translating it yields CASRTAGDTGELFF.

V and J are TRBV27 and TRBJ2-7; D may be TRBD2 (7 bases). V shed 0 bases and J shed 2 bases, with 20 bases lying between them. This CDR3 spans 18 amino acids. The germline V gene encodes CDR1 MNHEY and CDR2 SMNVEV (reference sequence). CDR3 protein: CASSLSGGAWGPTYEQYF. The CDR3 DNA reads as TGTGCCAGCAGTTTATCAGGGGGGGCCTGGGGTCCTACCTACGAGCAGTACTTC.

The chain employs TRBV9 and TRBJ2-1; 9 nucleotides line up with TRBD2. The CDR3 has 16 amino acids. Germline CDR1 and CDR2: SGDLS and YYNGEE. Trimming removed 0 bases from V and 4 bases from J; junction bases left unmatched: 5. The CDR3 DNA is TGTGCCAGCAGCGTAGCTAGTCTAGCGGGGTACAATGAGCAGTTCTTC. It codes for CASSVASLAGYNEQFF.

The gene calls are TRBV11-2 and TRBJ2-5; maybe TRBD1 (5 bases). Germline loops: CDR1 SGHAT, CDR2 FQNNGV. The CDR3 is made up of 16 amino acids. V lost 5 bases and J lost 1, with 17 bases in between. The CDR3 here is CASSRGKQALQETQYF. Written as DNA, the CDR3 is TGTGCCAGCAGCAGAGGCAAACAGGCGCTCCAAGAGACCCAGTACTTC.

The V call is TRBV15, the J call TRBJ2-7; the match to TRBD2 covers 11 bases. The germline gives CDR1 LNHNV, CDR2 YYDKDF (reference sequence). The junction had 5 bases not matched to a gene; V was cut back by 6 bases and J by 1 base. The CDR3 sequence is 15 residues long. The CDR3 reads CATRLAGGGSYEQYF. In DNA, the CDR3 is TGTGCCACCAGGCTAGCGGGAGGTGGGTCCTACGAGCAGTACTTC.

This clone was seen a single time. The chain uses TRBV10-3 and TRBJ2-7; D might be TRBD1 (6 bases). Germline-derived CDR1 and CDR2 are ENHRY and SYGVKD. V was pared by 0 bases and J by 7 bases, with 10 bases between. The CDR3 is 13 residues long. The CDR3 DNA reads as TGTGCCATCAGTGAGTCCAGGGGTGGGGAGCAGTACTTC. Translated, it gives CAISESRGGEQYF.

The rearrangement links TRBV5-4 to TRBJ2-3; D is perhaps TRBD2 (7 bases). Germline V CDR1 and CDR2: SGHNT, YYREEE (reference sequence). The CDR3 totals 15 residues. Trimming cost V 1 base and J 1 base, with 10 bases left between them. As DNA, the CDR3 is TGTGCCAGCAGCTTGTGGGGGGGCGGCACAGATACGCAGTATTTT. Protein: CASSLWGGGTDTQYF.

The chain uses TRBV28 and TRBJ1-4; no definite D call. This CDR3 spans 13 amino acids. Germline lookup yields CDR1 MDHEN and CDR2 SYDVKM. The V gene lost 3 bases and the J gene lost 1 base, with 3 bases spanning the gap. The CDR3 DNA follows: TGTGCCAGCAGTTTCCGAACTAATGAAAAACTGTTTTTT. Its translation is CASSFRTNEKLFF.

The chain employs TRBV29-1 and TRBJ2-7, with 7 bases lining up with TRBD1. The CDR3 has 14 residues. The V and J ends lost 5 bases and 3 bases, in that order; junction bases with no gene match: 10. From germline, CDR1 is SQVTM and CDR2 ANQGSEA. The DNA of the CDR3 is TGCAGCGTTACGAGGACAGGTTGGGGCTACGAGCAGTACTTC. Translated: CSVTRTGWGYEQYF.

The rearrangement uses TRBV25-1 and TRBJ2-7, with 7 bases matching TRBD1. V was clipped by 1 base and J by 10 bases; unmatched bases: 13. This CDR3 has 15 amino acids. CDR1 is MGHDK and CDR2 is SYGVNS in the germline V gene. The CDR3: CASSESRDRVPQQYF. CDR3 DNA: TGTGCCAGCAGTGAATCTCGAGACAGGGTCCCCCAACAGTACTTC.

The V gene is TRBV18, the J gene TRBJ2-5; D is ambiguous. Trimming cost V 3 bases and J 2 bases, with 7 bases left between them. In germline, CDR1 is KGHSH, CDR2 LQKENI. The CDR3 totals 13 residues. The CDR3 nucleotides are TGTGCCAGCTCACCCGACTGGCAAGAGACCCAGTACTTC. As protein: CASSPDWQETQYF.

V is TRBV5-1 and J is TRBJ2-3, with TRBD2 matching over 13 bases. The V gene end was trimmed by 5 bases and the J gene end by 3 bases; junction bases not matched to a gene: 9. CDR3 length: 17 amino acids. The germline gives CDR1 SGHRS, CDR2 YFSETQ. The CDR3 coding sequence is TGCGCCAGCAGTCTTAGGACTAGCGGGAGTGGTACAGATACGCAGTATTTT. It yields the protein CASSLRTSGSGTDTQYF.

The chain combines TRBV6-1 with TRBJ1-2, with 7 positions matching TRBD1. Germline V gene sequence: CDR1 MNHNS, CDR2 SASEGT. With 0 bases clipped from V and 8 bases from J, the junction kept 9 bases outside the gene matches. The CDR3 consists of 15 residues. CDR3 protein: CASSEALGGTDGYTF. The CDR3 bases are TGTGCCAGCAGTGAAGCGCTTGGGGGGACAGACGGCTACACCTTC.

The CDR3: CASSLAQTGSNEQFF. The DNA of the CDR3 is TGCGCCAGCAGCTTGGCCCAAACAGGCAGCAATGAGCAGTTCTTC. V usage is TRBV5-1 and J usage is TRBJ2-1; D is possibly TRBD1 (5 bases). V lost 0 bases and J lost 6, with 13 bases in between. The CDR3 totals 15 residues. Germline V gives CDR1 SGHRS, CDR2 YFSETQ.

The chain carries TRBV7-8 and TRBJ2-7; 7 bases fit TRBD1. The germline gives CDR1 SGHVS, CDR2 FQNEAQ. V shed 1 base and J 0 bases; nucleotides not matched to a gene: 6. The length of the CDR3 is 16 residues. The CDR3: CASSLDRQGVSYEQYF. As DNA, the CDR3 is TGTGCCAGCAGCTTAGACCGCCAGGGGGTCTCCTACGAGCAGTACTTC.